A selection of T cell receptor beta chains follows, all from one sample in a study of radiation and T cells in renal cell carcinoma. Sequencing used immunoSEQ multiplex PCR; TCRdb keeps in-frame clones, though not all of them. This sample has under 25,000 clones, with approximately 80% found just once. Sequenced material: blood, taken from a patient whose treatment included radiotherapy and nephrectomy. These receptors originate from a man in his fifties or sixties with renal cell carcinoma. The CDR3 runs from the conserved cysteine through the conserved F or W. The order of the fields is D gene, CDR3 length, clone size, J gene, V gene, CDR3 protein, CDR3 DNA. The D gene is left open where the match is weak. Some rows mark clone size as missing; the rest say once, few, many or name a class of expanded clone.

>NA|11|NA|TRBJ1-3|TRBV13
CASGEGNTIYF
TGTGCCTCCGGGGAAGGAAACACCATATATTTT
>NA|14|few|TRBJ2-7|TRBV2
CASSEQGRSYEQYF
TGTGCCAGCAGTGAACAGGGGAGGTCCTACGAGCAGTACTTC
>TRBD1|15|NA|TRBJ2-3|TRBV2
CASSPGTASTDTQYF
TGTGCCAGCAGTCCCGGGACAGCTAGCACAGATACGCAGTATTTT
>NA|13|NA|TRBJ1-2|TRBV6-5
CASSSGGIGDYTF
TGTGCCAGCAGTTCGGGGGGCATCGGTGACTACACCTTC
>TRBD1|12|NA|TRBJ1-2|TRBV29-1
CSVEQGTHGYTF
TGCAGCGTAGAACAGGGGACGCATGGCTACACCTTC
>NA|13|NA|TRBJ1-5|TRBV6-5
CASSYSNNQPQHF
TGTGCCAGCAGTTACTCGAACAATCAGCCCCAGCATTTT
>NA|15|once|TRBJ1-1|TRBV18
CASSPQGHLNTEAFF
TGTGCCAGCTCACCACAGGGACACTTGAACACTGAAGCTTTCTTT
>NA|13|NA|TRBJ2-5|TRBV7-2
CASSFAGPETQYF
TGTGCCAGCAGTTTCGCGGGCCCAGAGACCCAGTACTTC
>NA|14|NA|TRBJ1-5|TRBV7-2
CASSLLQVNQPQHF
TGTGCCAGCAGCTTACTACAGGTTAATCAGCCCCAGCATTTT
>NA|13|NA|TRBJ2-1|TRBV19
CASSIRVENEQFF
TGTGCCAGTAGTATCAGGGTGGAGAATGAGCAGTTCTTC
>NA|11|NA|TRBJ2-7|TRBV20-1
CSASLLYEQYF
TGCAGTGCTTCCCTCCTTTACGAGCAGTACTTC
>TRBD1|14|NA|TRBJ1-5|TRBV5-1
CASSWDRLDQPQHF
TGCGCCAGCAGCTGGGACAGGCTAGATCAGCCCCAGCATTTT
>NA|11|few|TRBJ1-5|TRBV12-5
CASGIHQPQHF
TGTGCTAGTGGTATTCATCAGCCCCAGCATTTT
>TRBD2|15|few|TRBJ2-1|TRBV25-1
CASSGRTRFTGEQFF
TGTGCCAGCAGTGGACGGACTAGATTTACTGGGGAGCAGTTCTTC
>TRBD1|12|NA|TRBJ1-1|TRBV6-5
CASTKGASEAFF
TGTGCCAGCACCAAGGGGGCAAGTGAAGCTTTCTTT
>NA|14|NA|TRBJ2-7|TRBV5-1
CASSPQDGRYEQYF
TGCGCCAGCAGCCCACAGGACGGCCGCTACGAGCAGTACTTC
>TRBD2|13|NA|TRBJ2-5|TRBV18
CASSPGLAETQYF
TGTGCCAGCTCACCCGGACTAGCTGAGACCCAGTACTTC
>TRBD1|13|NA|TRBJ2-7|TRBV2
CAIRDRGVYEQYF
TGTGCCATCCGGGACAGGGGAGTCTACGAGCAGTACTTC
>TRBD1|15|NA|TRBJ1-1|TRBV2
CASSERGGWDTEAFF
TGTGCCAGCAGTGAGAGAGGGGGCTGGGACACTGAAGCTTTCTTT
>NA|15|NA|TRBJ2-3|TRBV9
CASSVGQGTVDTQYF
TGTGCCAGCAGCGTAGGTCAAGGAACGGTGGATACGCAGTATTTT
>TRBD2|16|NA|TRBJ2-3|TRBV7-3
CASSNSLAGSTDTQYF
TGTGCCAGCAGCAATTCACTAGCGGGGAGCACAGATACGCAGTATTTT
>TRBD2|14|NA|TRBJ2-1|TRBV5-1
CASSPGTSGNEQFF
TGCGCCAGCAGCCCCGGGACTAGCGGGAATGAGCAGTTCTTC